Following are 4 T cell receptor beta chains from one sample sequenced in a study of Tregs in tolerant kidney transplant recipients. Clones were read by immunoSEQ multiplex PCR, and TCRdb kept only the in-frame ones, dropping some. The top ten hold approximately 0.37% of the sample, which has under 95,000 clones, 75% to 95% seen once. Sequenced here: Tregs from blood, sampled before the transplant. The source is a human donor who received a combined kidney and bone marrow transplant.

This chain links TRBV18 with TRBJ1-2, with 7 bases matching TRBD1. Looked up from germline, CDR1 is KGHSH and CDR2 is LQKENI. V trimming: 5 bases; J trimming: 8 bases; junction bases outside the gene matches: 5. This CDR3 has 12 amino acids. CDR3 region: CASSTDREGYTF. The CDR3 nucleotides are TGTGCCAGCTCAACCGACAGGGAGGGCTACACCTTC. Drawing the rest from reference TRBV18 and TRBJ1-2, the complete variable domain is NAGVMQNPRHLVRRRGQEARLRCSPMKGHSHVYWYRQLPEEGLKFMVYLQKENIIDESGMPKERFSAEFPKEGPSILRIQQVVRGDSAAYFCASSTDREGYTFGSGTRLTVV.

The chain recombines TRBV15 with TRBJ2-6; no clear D. Per the germline V gene, CDR1 is LNHNV and CDR2 is YYDKDF (reference sequence). The CDR3 sequence is 16 residues long. Trimming took off 0 bases at V and 4 bases at J, with 10 bases between the two ends. CDR3 coding DNA: TGTGCCACCAGCAGAGATCTAGTCGGAGGGGCCAACGTCCTGACTTTC. It is translated as CATSRDLVGGANVLTF.

This chain uses TRBV29-1 with TRBJ1-1; no definite D call. V shed 2 bases and J shed 0 bases, with 7 bases lying between them. The CDR3 runs to 13 residues. Per germline, CDR1 SQVTM and CDR2 ANQGSEA. CDR3 residues: CSVERWVNTEAFF. The CDR3 DNA is TGCAGCGTTGAACGGTGGGTGAACACTGAAGCTTTCTTT.

The chain employs TRBV7-8 and TRBJ2-7; 9 bases align to TRBD1. Germline loops: CDR1 SGHVS, CDR2 FQNEAQ. The trim removed 4 bases at V and 7 bases at J, leaving 8 bases unmatched. This CDR3 region has 14 residues. In nucleotides, the CDR3 is TGTGCCAGCAGCTCCGGGACAGGGTTAGAAGAGCAGTACTTC. Its translation: CASSSGTGLEEQYF. Combining the CDR3 with reference TRBV7-8 and TRBJ2-7 gives the whole variable domain GAGVSQSPRYKVAKRGQDVALRCDPISGHVSLFWYQQALGQGPEFLTYFQNEAQLDKSGLPSDRFFAERPEGSVSTLKIQRTQQEDSAVYLCASSSGTGLEEQYFGPGTRLTVT.